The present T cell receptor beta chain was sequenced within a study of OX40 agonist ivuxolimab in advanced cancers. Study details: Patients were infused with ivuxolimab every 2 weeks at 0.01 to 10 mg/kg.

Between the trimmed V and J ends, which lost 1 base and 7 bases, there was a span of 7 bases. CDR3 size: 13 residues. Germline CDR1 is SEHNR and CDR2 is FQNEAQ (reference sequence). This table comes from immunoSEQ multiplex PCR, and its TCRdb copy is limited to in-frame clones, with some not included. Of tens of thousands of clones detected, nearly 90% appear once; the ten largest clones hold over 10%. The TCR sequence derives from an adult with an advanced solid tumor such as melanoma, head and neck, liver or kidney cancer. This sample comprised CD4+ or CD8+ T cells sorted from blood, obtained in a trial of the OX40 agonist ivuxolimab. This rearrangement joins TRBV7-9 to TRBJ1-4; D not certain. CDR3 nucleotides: TGTGCCAGCAGCTTAGTTCTGTTTGAAAAACTGTTTTTT. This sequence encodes CASSLVLFEKLFF.